This T cell receptor beta chain is drawn from a study of graft-versus-host responses after intestinal transplantation. Trimming took 3 bases from V and 4 from J, leaving 12 bases between them. CDR1 is SGHDN and CDR2 is FVKESK in the germline V gene. The length of the CDR3 is 14 residues. About this clone: Its antigen is not identified.

The data were produced by immunoSEQ multiplex PCR, yet TCRdb's version contains in-frame clones alone and is incomplete. In the table there are roughly 99,000 clones, roughly 90% of which are singletons. The chain couples TRBV14 to TRBJ1-2; weak D call: TRBD1 (5 bases). Here the sequenced sample was unstimulated CD8+ T cells sorted from spleen or lymph node cells, taken before transplant. The receptor was derived from a human donor who was the organ donor for an intestinal transplant. The CDR3: CASSQFRVPYGYTF. CDR3 coding DNA: TGTGCCAGCAGCCAGTTCAGGGTCCCCTATGGCTACACCTTC.